Following are 27 T cell receptor beta chains from one sample sequenced in a study of PD-1 blockade in classical Hodgkin lymphoma. Time point reported: cycle 4 day 1 (C4D1), after 6 weeks of nivolumab. There was relapse after autologous stem cell transplantation in every patient, and there was variation in brentuximab vedotin exposure. Produced via immunoSEQ multiplex PCR; TCRdb's table is partial and in-frame only. In the table there are around 60,000 clones, around nine tenths of which are singletons. Material: peripheral blood mononuclear cells (PBMCs), obtained before the fourth cycle of nivolumab. The receptors shown here come from a human donor with classical Hodgkin lymphoma.

The chain couples TRBV5-5 to TRBJ1-2; unclear D gene. The CDR3 loop spans 17 amino acids. Germline V gene lookup returns CDR1 SGHKS and CDR2 YYEKEE (reference sequence). V was shortened by 0 bases and J by 4 bases, with 19 bases between the two germline ends. This CDR3 reads CASSLVTVSAGPYGYTF. The CDR3, as DNA: TGTGCCAGCAGCTTGGTAACGGTCTCGGCAGGCCCCTATGGCTACACCTTC.

The V call is TRBV5-1, the J call TRBJ2-5; D gene unclear. V shed 2 bases and J shed 0 bases, with 17 bases lying between them. Germline V gives CDR1 SGHRS, CDR2 YFSETQ. This CDR3 spans 17 amino acids. This CDR3 is CASSFRAKRTYQETQYF. CDR3 bases: TGCGCCAGCAGCTTTAGGGCAAAACGGACCTACCAAGAGACCCAGTACTTC. Based on the CDR3 plus reference TRBV5-1 and TRBJ2-5, the full variable domain is KAGVTQTPRYLIKTRGQQVTLSCSPISGHRSVSWYQQTPGQGLQFLFEYFSETQRNKGNFPGRFSGRQFSNSRSEMNVSTLELGDSALYLCASSFRAKRTYQETQYFGPGTRLLVL.

V is TRBV21-1 and J is TRBJ1-6; the listed D gene, TRBD1, was not tested against the DNA. TRBV21-1 is marked as a pseudogene. CDR3 size: 19 residues. The DNA for the CDR3 is TGTGCCAGCAGCCGACAGGGGGAAGGGACAGCGCTCTATAATTCACCCCTCCACTTT. Amino acid sequence: CASSRQGEGTALYNSPLHF.

The rearrangement links TRBV6-5 to TRBJ2-1, with TRBD2 identical over 8 bases. The V gene's germline CDR1 is MNHEY and CDR2 SVGAGI. This CDR3 is built from 13 residues. With 0 bases clipped from V and 9 bases from J, the junction kept 1 base outside the gene matches. CDR3 nucleotides: TGTGCCAGCAGTTACTCTAGCGGGGTTGAGCAGTTCTTC. Protein product: CASSYSSGVEQFF.

V gene TRBV5-1 combines with J gene TRBJ1-2, with no clear D. The germline V gene has CDR1 SGHRS and CDR2 YFSETQ. Trimming removed 0 bases from V and 4 bases from J, with 4 bases in between. This CDR3 has 12 amino acids. CDR3 in amino acids: CASSLGAYGYTF. As DNA, the CDR3 is TGCGCCAGCAGCTTGGGGGCCTATGGCTACACCTTC. Looking up the rest from reference TRBV5-1 and TRBJ1-2 gives the full variable domain: KAGVTQTPRYLIKTRGQQVTLSCSPISGHRSVSWYQQTPGQGLQFLFEYFSETQRNKGNFPGRFSGRQFSNSRSEMNVSTLELGDSALYLCASSLGAYGYTFGSGTRLTVV.

This rearrangement joins TRBV5-4 to TRBJ2-7; 10 bases align to TRBD2. The germline CDR1 and CDR2 sequences are SGHNT and YYREEE (reference sequence). The V segment lost 3 bases and the J segment 3 bases; nucleotides outside the gene matches: 6. This CDR3 region has 15 residues. The CDR3 bases are TGTGCCAGCAGCTACCTAGCGGGGGAATTCTACGAGCAGTACTTC. As protein: CASSYLAGEFYEQYF.

The V gene is TRBV6-5, the J gene TRBJ1-5; a possible D gene is TRBD1 (5 bases). The V and J ends lost 6 bases and 1 base respectively, with 13 bases between them. The length of the CDR3 is 15 residues. The germline V gene encodes CDR1 MNHEY and CDR2 SVGAGI. The CDR3 DNA sequence: TGTGCCAGCAGACCCACAGGATTCAGCAATCAGCCCCAGCATTTT. Protein sequence: CASRPTGFSNQPQHF.

The rearrangement uses TRBV20-1 and TRBJ2-1; D is unresolved. V was trimmed by 3 bases and J by 5 bases, leaving 5 bases between them. Germline V lookup: CDR1 DFQATT, CDR2 SNEGSKA (reference sequence). This CDR3 region has 11 residues. CDR3 nucleotides: TGCAGTGCTAGTCAGAACAATGAGCAGTTCTTC. Residues: CSASQNNEQFF.

This sequence joins TRBV10-3 and TRBJ1-2; D is unclear. The CDR3 totals 15 residues. Trimming removed 2 bases from V and 2 bases from J, with 12 bases in between. Looked up from germline, CDR1 is ENHRY and CDR2 is SYGVKD. The CDR3 here is CAISEGRTPNYGYTF. For the CDR3, the DNA is TGTGCCATCAGTGAGGGCCGCACCCCCAACTATGGCTACACCTTC.

In its sample, this clone was seen a few times. V usage is TRBV5-1 and J usage is TRBJ2-2; TRBD1 might be the D (5 bases). The CDR3 consists of 14 residues. Germline V gene data show CDR1 as SGHRS and CDR2 as YFSETQ. V lost 1 base to trimming and J lost 3 bases, with 7 bases between them. The CDR3 nucleotides read TGCGCCAGCAGCTTGACAGGATACACCGGGGAGCTGTTTTTT. Protein product: CASSLTGYTGELFF.

The rearrangement uses TRBV25-1 and TRBJ2-5, with TRBD1 matching 8 bases. The CDR3 runs to 17 residues. V was clipped by 3 bases and J by 5 bases; unmatched bases: 14. CDR1 is MGHDK, CDR2 SYGVNS, per germline. DNA for the CDR3: TGTGCCAGCAGTGACCCCCGACAGGGGATACTACCGGAGACCCAGTACTTC. Its protein is CASSDPRQGILPETQYF.

DNA of the CDR3: TGTGCCAGCAGTTCCGGTCCTCTATACAATGAGCAGTTCTTC. Translating it yields CASSSGPLYNEQFF. This chain connects TRBV27 to TRBJ2-1; D gene ambiguous. Germline CDR1 is MNHEY and CDR2 is SMNVEV (reference sequence). Trimming took off 4 bases at V and 4 bases at J, with 11 bases between the two ends. This CDR3 spans 14 amino acids.

Here the CDR3 reads CASSPNVDNLPYEQYF. The CDR3, as DNA: TGTGCCAGCTCACCAAACGTAGACAATTTGCCCTACGAGCAGTACTTC. The chain combines TRBV18 with TRBJ2-7; D not certain. This CDR3 is built from 16 residues. Per germline, CDR1 KGHSH and CDR2 LQKENI. The V end lost 2 bases, the J end lost 2 bases, and 16 bases lay between the germline ends.

This clone showed up just a few times. The V gene is TRBV27, the J gene TRBJ1-1; possible D gene TRBD1, 5 bases. CDR1 MNHEY and CDR2 SMNVEV come from the germline V gene (reference sequence). This CDR3 is 13 amino acids long. Trimming pared 4 bases from V and 6 bases from J, leaving 12 bases between. The CDR3 region has the DNA TGTGCCAGCAGTTATGGAGGGGCCTCTGAAGCTTTCTTT. It specifies CASSYGGASEAFF.

The table lists this clone with a count of one. CDR3 amino acids: CASRGAGTGAPKLFF. The CDR3 bases are TGTGCCAGCAGGGGAGCAGGGACAGGGGCCCCAAAACTGTTTTTT. V gene TRBV28 combines with J gene TRBJ1-4; 10 bases match TRBD1. Germline assignment: CDR1 MDHEN and CDR2 SYDVKM. The CDR3 has 15 residues. J was trimmed by 10 bases and V by 6 bases; bases with no gene match: 11.

V usage is TRBV19 and J usage is TRBJ1-1; TRBD1 matches 9 bases. The CDR3 spans 16 residues. Germline trimming cut 6 bases from V and 0 bases from J; bases unmatched to any gene: 8. Looked up from germline, CDR1 is LNHDA and CDR2 is SQIVND (reference sequence). The CDR3 DNA reads TGTGCCAGTAGGGCCCTGGACAGGGGCATGAACACTGAAGCTTTCTTT. Translation gives CASRALDRGMNTEAFF.

This chain links TRBV5-1 with TRBJ1-4, with TRBD1 matching 7 bases. The V and J ends lost 5 bases and 8 bases, in that order; junction bases with no gene match: 3. CDR1 and CDR2 (germline): SGHRS, YFSETQ. The CDR3 runs 12 residues. DNA for the CDR3: TGCGCCAGCAGTTGGACAGGAGAAAAACTGTTTTTT. As protein: CASSWTGEKLFF.

The genes are TRBV7-2 and TRBJ2-7; the D is unclear. The V end lost 1 base, the J end lost 3 bases, and 13 bases lay between the germline ends. Germline CDR1 reads SGHTA; CDR2 reads FQGNSA. The CDR3 consists of 15 residues. The CDR3 bases are TGTGCCAGCAGCTTAGACCCGGCGGCCTACTACGAGCAGTACTTC. This translates into CASSLDPAAYYEQYF.

The chain links TRBV7-9 to TRBJ2-1; 9 nucleotides agree with TRBD1. With 1 base clipped from V and 7 bases from J, the junction kept 8 bases outside the gene matches. The CDR3 is 16 amino acids. Germline loops: CDR1 SEHNR, CDR2 FQNEAQ (reference sequence). The CDR3 loop reads CASSLGWGQGQNEQFF. CDR3 DNA: TGTGCCAGCAGCTTAGGATGGGGACAGGGTCAAAATGAGCAGTTCTTC.

On this clone: At the DNA level, this CDR3 is encoded by other sequences in the same sample as well. The chain uses TRBV5-1 and TRBJ1-3; the D gene is possibly TRBD1 (5 bases). Per the germline V gene, CDR1 is SGHRS and CDR2 is YFSETQ. There are 14 residues in the CDR3. V lost 5 bases and J 0 bases, leaving 9 bases between the germline ends. The CDR3 DNA reads as TGCGCCAGCAGTTTGACAGCCTCTGGAAACACCATATATTTT. Translating gives CASSLTASGNTIYF.

This clone was picked up one time. The junction departs from the called germline gene at one end, perhaps through a read error. Other DNA sequences in this sample translate to the same CDR3. This chain joins TRBV6-1 and TRBJ1-5, with D possibly TRBD1 on 5 matching bases. Germline V CDR1 and CDR2: MNHNS, SASEGT. This CDR3 spans 13 amino acids. The chain's CDR3 is CASSPGINQPQHF. The CDR3 nucleotides are TGCGCCAGCAGCCCAGGGATCAATCAGCCCCAGCATTTT.

The rearrangement links TRBV5-1 to TRBJ2-2; perhaps TRBD2 as D (6 bases). Trimming pared 7 bases from V and 6 bases from J, leaving 10 bases between. The CDR3 totals 12 residues. Germline V gives CDR1 SGHRS, CDR2 YFSETQ. CDR3: CASEGGPGELFF. Written as DNA, the CDR3 is TGCGCCAGCGAGGGAGGCCCCGGGGAGCTGTTTTTT.

The sample holds one count of this clone. The chain couples TRBV5-1 to TRBJ1-5; tentative D call: TRBD1 (6 bases). The length of the CDR3 is 14 residues. V was shortened by 4 bases and J by 6 bases, with 14 bases between the two germline ends. Looked up from germline, CDR1 is SGHRS and CDR2 is YFSETQ. CDR3 sequence reads: CASSVQGAGQPQHF. The CDR3 nucleotides read TGCGCCAGCAGCGTACAGGGAGCCGGTCAGCCCCAGCATTTT.

This clone was detected only a few times. The genes are TRBV11-3 and TRBJ2-5; the match to TRBD2 covers 7 bases. This CDR3 has 20 amino acids. Looked up from germline, CDR1 is SGHNT and CDR2 is YENEEA. V was pared by 2 bases and J by 0 bases, with 18 bases of the junction left unmatched. The CDR3 region is CASSLSISSGASGYQETQYF. The CDR3 bases are TGTGCCAGCAGCTTATCAATATCAAGCGGGGCGTCCGGGTACCAAGAGACCCAGTACTTC.

This chain links TRBV4-1 with TRBJ1-3, with D perhaps matching TRBD1 (6 bases). The CDR3 sequence is 15 residues long. Trimming left V 4 bases short and J 2 bases short, with 12 bases between. Germline V lookup: CDR1 MGHRA, CDR2 YSYEKL. As DNA, the CDR3 is TGCGCCAGCAGCCGGGGGGGCCAGGCTGGAAACACCATATATTTT. It is translated as CASSRGGQAGNTIYF.

This clone was seen only once. The chain carries TRBV7-6 and TRBJ1-1; 10 bases are a match to TRBD1. The CDR3 extends over 18 amino acids. The V segment lost 0 bases and the J segment 4 bases; nucleotides outside the gene matches: 11. Germline CDR1 SGHVS, CDR2 FNYEAQ. CDR3 nucleotide sequence: TGTGCCAGCAGCTTAGCCCCCTTGGGACAGGGGTTGGGCACTGAAGCTTTCTTT. Its translation is CASSLAPLGQGLGTEAFF.

J is TRBJ1-6 and V is TRBV10-3; 9 bases are shared with TRBD1. Trimming took 3 bases from V and 8 from J; bases not matched to a gene: 11. CDR3 length: 17 amino acids. CDR1 is ENHRY, CDR2 SYGVKD, per germline. Here the CDR3 DNA reads TGTGCCATCAGTGATCTTCCGGGTGGGACAGGGTATTCACCCCTCCACTTT. Translation gives CAISDLPGGTGYSPLHF.